This is a list of T cell receptor beta chains from one sample in a study of human thymus T cells. The method was immunoSEQ multiplex PCR; TCRdb's version includes in-frame clones alone and lacks a portion of them. The sample yields roughly 86,000 clones, approximately 97% seen once. The sequenced sample was thymus tissue. Receptors were obtained from a boy under two years old with a congenital heart defect but otherwise immunologically healthy. The CDR3 runs from the conserved cysteine through the conserved F or W. D genes are given only for firm matches. Not all rows give a size; the values are once, few, many and, for expanded clones, a class.

CDR3: CASGRERDSGANVLTF; DNA: TGCGCCAGCGGTAGAGAACGGGACTCTGGGGCCAACGTCCTGACTTTC; length: 16; size: once; J: TRBJ2-6; D: -; V: TRBV5-1
CDR3: CASSITSEQFF; DNA: TGTGCCAGTAGTATCACATCCGAGCAGTTCTTC; length: 11; size: -; J: TRBJ2-1; D: -; V: TRBV19
CDR3: CASSPVGSNQPQHF; DNA: TGTGCCAGTAGTCCAGTCGGGAGCAATCAGCCCCAGCATTTT; length: 14; size: few; J: TRBJ1-5; D: -; V: TRBV19
CDR3: CASSSRYSLTGAGGTEAFF; DNA: TGCGCCAGCAGCTCCCGGTATTCTCTGACAGGGGCAGGCGGCACTGAAGCTTTCTTT; length: 19; size: -; J: TRBJ1-1; D: TRBD1; V: TRBV5-1
CDR3: CASSLPSGGPYEQYF; DNA: TGTGCCAGCAGTTTACCAAGTGGGGGGCCCTACGAGCAGTACTTC; length: 15; size: -; J: TRBJ2-7; D: -; V: TRBV27
CDR3: CASRRDRDYEQYF; DNA: TGTGCCAGCAGGAGGGATCGGGACTACGAGCAGTACTTC; length: 13; size: -; J: TRBJ2-7; D: -; V: TRBV7-3
CDR3: CASSLVRKNYGYTF; DNA: TGTGCCAGCAGCTTAGTAAGGAAAAACTATGGCTACACCTTC; length: 14; size: -; J: TRBJ1-2; D: -; V: TRBV7-9
CDR3: CASSEHSGANVLTF; DNA: TGTGCCAGCAGTGAACATTCTGGGGCCAACGTCCTGACTTTC; length: 14; size: -; J: TRBJ2-6; D: -; V: TRBV6-1
CDR3: CASIRGGQYF; DNA: TGTGCCAGCATCCGAGGCGGGCAGTACTTC; length: 10; size: -; J: TRBJ2-7; D: -; V: TRBV2
CDR3: CASSLGGTSGGTGELFF; DNA: TGTGCCAGCAGCTTAGGCGGGACTAGCGGGGGGACCGGGGAGCTGTTTTTT; length: 17; size: -; J: TRBJ2-2; D: TRBD2; V: TRBV11-3
CDR3: CASSLGGTQNTGELFF; DNA: TGTGCCAGCAGCTTAGGGGGGACTCAGAACACCGGGGAGCTGTTTTTT; length: 16; size: -; J: TRBJ2-2; D: -; V: TRBV7-2
CDR3: CASSLRSLPSYNEQFF; DNA: TGTGCCAGCAGCTTAAGGTCACTTCCTTCCTACAATGAGCAGTTCTTC; length: 16; size: -; J: TRBJ2-1; D: -; V: TRBV11-3
CDR3: CASSLDLTIHEQYF; DNA: TGTGCCAGCAGCTTGGATCTTACCATCCACGAGCAGTACTTC; length: 14; size: -; J: TRBJ2-7; D: -; V: TRBV5-6
CDR3: CASSQGKYNEQYF; DNA: TGTGCCAGCAGCCAGGGAAAGTATAACGAGCAGTACTTC; length: 13; size: -; J: TRBJ2-7; D: -; V: TRBV6-6
CDR3: CASIPTGVPNQPQHF; DNA: TGTGCCAGCATCCCTACAGGGGTCCCAAATCAGCCCCAGCATTTT; length: 15; size: -; J: TRBJ1-5; D: TRBD1; V: TRBV28
CDR3: CASSQEWRWSTEAFF; DNA: TGTGCCAGCAGCCAAGAATGGAGGTGGAGCACTGAAGCTTTCTTT; length: 15; size: -; J: TRBJ1-1; D: -; V: TRBV4-2
CDR3: CASSQVRKGGTEAFF; DNA: TGCGCCAGCAGCCAAGTCCGCAAGGGTGGCACTGAAGCTTTCTTT; length: 15; size: -; J: TRBJ1-1; D: -; V: TRBV4-3
CDR3: CASSQDWAGVRYNEQFF; DNA: TGTGCCAGCAGCCAAGATTGGGCGGGAGTGCGGTACAATGAGCAGTTCTTC; length: 17; size: once; J: TRBJ2-1; D: TRBD2; V: TRBV14
CDR3: CASSGAGLRSPLHF; DNA: TGTGCCAGCAGTGGAGCAGGGTTGCGTTCACCCCTCCACTTT; length: 14; size: -; J: TRBJ1-6; D: -; V: TRBV27
CDR3: CASSRDRGPFTEAFF; DNA: TGTGCCAGCTCACGGGACAGGGGACCCTTCACTGAAGCTTTCTTT; length: 15; size: -; J: TRBJ1-1; D: TRBD1; V: TRBV18
CDR3: CASSLGSDCARVGNEQYF; DNA: TGTGCCAGCAGCTTAGGATCAGATTGTGCCAGGGTAGGGAACGAGCAGTACTTC; length: 18; size: once; J: TRBJ2-7; D: -; V: TRBV7-9
CDR3: CASSQDLSYGETQYF; DNA: TGCGCCAGCAGCCAAGATCTCTCTTATGGGGAGACCCAGTACTTC; length: 15; size: once; J: TRBJ2-5; D: -; V: TRBV4-3
CDR3: CASSFPRETQYF; DNA: TGTGCCAGCAGTTTCCCTAGGGAGACCCAGTACTTC; length: 12; size: -; J: TRBJ2-5; D: -; V: TRBV27
CDR3: CASSLRVTGPSSGNTIYF; DNA: TGCGCCAGCAGCTTGCGGGTGACAGGCCCGAGCTCTGGAAACACCATATATTTT; length: 18; size: -; J: TRBJ1-3; D: -; V: TRBV5-1